The clone carrying this T cell receptor beta chain showed up many times. The data originate from a study of molecular identifiers for immune sequencing clone quantification. Each CDR3 protein is one row after TCRdb ran MiXCR on the PCR reads. The repertoire holds hundreds of thousands of distinct CDR3 sequences, about 25% seen once, with 0.6% to 0.9% in the top ten. CDR1 and CDR2 (germline): SGHRS, YFSETQ. The length of the CDR3 is 12 residues. V gave up 6 bases and J gave up 4 bases, with 9 bases separating them. The TCR was taken from a human donor in good health. Some libraries in this study had Jurkat cell RNA spiked in. The sequencing input was naive CD8+ T cells from blood, with Jurkat cell RNA spiked in. Sample subset: FACS-sorted CD8+CD4-CCR7+CD45RA+ naive T cells. J is TRBJ2-3 and V is TRBV5-1, with D tentatively TRBD2 (6 bases). CDR3 loop: CASMGEADTQYF. For the CDR3, the DNA is TGCGCCAGCATGGGGGAGGCAGATACGCAGTATTTT.